This TCR beta chain was retrieved from a study of blood T cell repertoires in COVID-19 (dated by TCRdb to about 2020). Broadly, across the study: Samples from collaborators originated in the United States, Italy and Spain and spanned both the acute and convalescent phases of COVID-19. The material from the prospective study consisted of cDNA or gDNA derived from T cells, B-cell-depleted T cells, or PBMCs. Deeply sampled blood TCRbeta repertoires from subjects exposed to, actively infected with, or recovered from COVID-19 were included in the dataset. A freely available public database, intended as a resource for researchers studying the immune response to SARS-CoV-2, is where the repertoires were released. Samples were obtained from the ongoing ImmuneRACE study (first 160 participants) and from 950 to 1,500 subjects provided by 6 global collaborators. Sample metadata almost always included a de-identified subject ID, COVID-19 status, age in years and sex. Where available, HLA class I and class II types were obtained from metadata supplied by the sample provider rather than from assay-based typing. The study at large found these results: The amount of clinical and demographic metadata varied by source and participant and was provided uncurated.

Turning to this clone: What this receptor recognizes is not known. No quality values exist for individual bases; no much larger clone is one base distant.

V is pared back by 1 base and J by 10 bases, with 9 bases lying between the germline termini. For CDR1 and CDR2, the germline V gene lists KGHDR and SFDVKD. The CDR3, from cysteine to phenylalanine, totals 12 residues. The CDR3 DNA has 36 bases and is translated from base 1. Whole blood was collected in K2EDTA tubes by collaborating institutions according to the institutions' own protocols. Collaborator samples were shipped for TCRbeta analysis as frozen whole blood, isolated PBMCs, or DNA extracted from either sample type. The immunoSEQ Assay, a bias-controlled multiplex PCR, was used to amplify TCRbeta CDR3 regions from genomic DNA. On the study's bioinformatics: The number of nucleated cells in each sample was estimated from the amplification of reference gene primers within the assay. To quantify the absolute abundance of each unique TCRbeta CDR3 rearrangement, sequence reads were collapsed and filtered. Productive Simpson clonality was computed per sample as the square root of Simpson's diversity index over productive rearrangements. Imported from immuneACCESS, the table was reduced by TCRdb to in-frame sequences with V and J called. These copies leave out some clones; in studies compared against another copy, an unresolved V gene accounts for under half, and the cause of the remainder is not known. V, J and clone size derive from that table, while D and trimming were established from the DNA sequence. Across this sample there are tens of thousands of clones, with 84% seen only once. Of the sample, about 25% falls within the top ten clones.

Recombination joined TRBV24-1 with TRBJ1-1; no D gene is confidently identified. Material for sequencing was peripheral blood. The origin of this receptor is a man aged 55 to 70 with acute or convalescent COVID-19. The CDR3 protein is CATSDFRRLAFF. The bases read TGTGCCACCAGTGATTTCAGGAGGCTAGCTTTCTTT.